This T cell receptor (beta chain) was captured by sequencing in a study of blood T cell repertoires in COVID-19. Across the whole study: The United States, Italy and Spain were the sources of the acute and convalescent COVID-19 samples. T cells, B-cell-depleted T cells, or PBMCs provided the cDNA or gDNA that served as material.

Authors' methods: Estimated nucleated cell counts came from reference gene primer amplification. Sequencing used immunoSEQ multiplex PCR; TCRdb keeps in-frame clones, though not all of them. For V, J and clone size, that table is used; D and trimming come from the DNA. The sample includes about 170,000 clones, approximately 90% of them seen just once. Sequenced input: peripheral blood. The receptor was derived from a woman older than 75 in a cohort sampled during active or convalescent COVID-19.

CDR3 loop: CASSLGQSSYNEQFF. As DNA, the CDR3 is TGTGCCAGCAGCTTGGGACAGAGCTCCTACAATGAGCAGTTCTTC. This chain links TRBV5-4 with TRBJ2-1; perhaps TRBD1 as D (5 bases). The CDR3 consists of 15 residues. Germline-derived CDR1 and CDR2 are SGHNT and YYREEE (reference sequence). The germline V and J ends were trimmed by 0 bases and 0 bases, with 7 bases remaining between them.